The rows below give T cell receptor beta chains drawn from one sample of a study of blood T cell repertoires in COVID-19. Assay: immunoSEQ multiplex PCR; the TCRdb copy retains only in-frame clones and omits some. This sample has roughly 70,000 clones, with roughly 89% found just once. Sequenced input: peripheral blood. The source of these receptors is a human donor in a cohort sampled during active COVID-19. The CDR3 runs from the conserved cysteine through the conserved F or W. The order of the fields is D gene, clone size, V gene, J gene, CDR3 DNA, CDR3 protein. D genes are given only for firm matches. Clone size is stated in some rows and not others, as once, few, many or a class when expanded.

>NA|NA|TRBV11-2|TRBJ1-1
TGTGCCAGCAGCGCCCCCGTCAACATGAACACTGAAGCTTTCTTT
CASSAPVNMNTEAFF
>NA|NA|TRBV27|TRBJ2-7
TGTGCCAGCACTCCCGCAGGGTCCCACGAGCAGTACTTC
CASTPAGSHEQYF
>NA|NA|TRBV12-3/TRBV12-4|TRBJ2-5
TGTGCCAGCAGTTTCGGAGGGGAACACCAGTACTTC
CASSFGGEHQYF
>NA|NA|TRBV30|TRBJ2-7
TGTGCCTGGGCGCAGGGCCCCCACGAGCAGTACTTC
CAWAQGPHEQYF
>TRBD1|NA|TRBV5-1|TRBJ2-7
TGCGCCAGCACCAAGGGACAGGGGGCCTCCTACGAGCAGTACTTC
CASTKGQGASYEQYF
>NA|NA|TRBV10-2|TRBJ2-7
TGCGGGGTGGGGGGACTTAACAACTACGAGCAGTACTTC
CGVGGLNNYEQYF
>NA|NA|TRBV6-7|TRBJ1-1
TGTGCCAGCAGTTACTTCCGCCTGAGCTTTGAAGCTTTCTTT
CASSYFRLSFEAFF
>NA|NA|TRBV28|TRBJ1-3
TGTGCCAGCAGTTTTGTTGAGGCCACCCGCTCTGGAAACACCATATATTTT
CASSFVEATRSGNTIYF
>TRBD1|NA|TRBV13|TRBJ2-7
TGTGCCAGCAGCTTGGGACAGGGGAACGAGCAGTACTTC
CASSLGQGNEQYF
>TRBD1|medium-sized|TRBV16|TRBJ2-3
TGTGCCAGCAGCCCTAACCTGGGACAGAACACAGATACGCAGTATTTT
CASSPNLGQNTDTQYF
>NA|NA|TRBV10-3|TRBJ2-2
TGTGCCATCAGTGGTGGGCCCCGAACGACCGGGGAGCTGTTTTTT
CAISGGPRTTGELFF
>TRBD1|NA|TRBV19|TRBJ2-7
TGTGCCAGTAGCATTAGTACAGGGGGGAACTCCTACGAGCAGTACTTC
CASSISTGGNSYEQYF
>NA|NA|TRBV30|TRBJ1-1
TGTGCCTGGAGGGACAAGGGGTTCGGGTCGAACACTGAAGCTTTCTTT
CAWRDKGFGSNTEAFF
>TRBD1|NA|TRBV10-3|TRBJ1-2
TGTGCCGCCCACCGGGACAGGGCCATGGAGTACACCTTC
CAAHRDRAMEYTF
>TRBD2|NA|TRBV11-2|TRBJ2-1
TGTGCCAGCAGCCCTCTAGCGGGGCCGGCGGGGAATGAGCAGTTCTTC
CASSPLAGPAGNEQFF
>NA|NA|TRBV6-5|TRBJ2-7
TGTGCCAGCAGTTACTCCGTAGGGGACTCCTACGAGCAGTACTTC
CASSYSVGDSYEQYF
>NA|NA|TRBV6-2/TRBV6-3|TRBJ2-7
TGTGCCAGCAGCTCAACCAGGGAGCAGTACTTC
CASSSTREQYF
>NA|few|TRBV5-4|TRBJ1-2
TGTGCCAGCAGCTTATCGGGGGATCCTAACTATGGCTACACCTTC
CASSLSGDPNYGYTF
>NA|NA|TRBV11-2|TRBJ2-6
TGTGCCAGCAGTATAGGTAATTTGGAGTCTGGGGCCAACGTCCTGACTTTC
CASSIGNLESGANVLTF
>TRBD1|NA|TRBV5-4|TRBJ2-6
TGTGCCAGCAGCTCTCACCCCCGGGACAGGGGGCCGGCCGGGGCCAACGTCCTGACTTTC
CASSSHPRDRGPAGANVLTF
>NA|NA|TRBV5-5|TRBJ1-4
TGTGCCAGCACCGTAGCAACTAATGAAAAACTGTTTTTT
CASTVATNEKLFF
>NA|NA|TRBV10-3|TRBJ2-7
TGTGCCATCAGTTCGTCACAGGGATACGAGCAGTACTTC
CAISSSQGYEQYF